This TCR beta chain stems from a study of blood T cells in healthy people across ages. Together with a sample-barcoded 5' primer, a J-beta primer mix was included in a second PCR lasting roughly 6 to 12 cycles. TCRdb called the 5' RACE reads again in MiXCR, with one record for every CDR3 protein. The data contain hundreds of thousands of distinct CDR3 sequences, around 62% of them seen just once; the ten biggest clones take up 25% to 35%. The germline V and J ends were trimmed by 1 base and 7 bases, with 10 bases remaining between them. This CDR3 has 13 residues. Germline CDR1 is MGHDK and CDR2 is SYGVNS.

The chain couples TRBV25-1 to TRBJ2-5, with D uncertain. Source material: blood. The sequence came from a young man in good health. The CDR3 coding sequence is TGTGCCAGCAGTGAATTGATCTGGGGGACCCAGTACTTC. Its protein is CASSELIWGTQYF.